The 13 T cell receptor beta chains in this list originate from one sample, sequenced in a study of OX40 agonist ivuxolimab in advanced cancers. Libraries were constructed by the immunoSEQ multiplex PCR assay. Sourced from immuneACCESS, this table was stored by TCRdb with only in-frame sequences that have V and J called. A share of the clones is absent; for the studies checked, an unresolved V gene accounts for under half, and the remainder has no known explanation. This sample gives tens of thousands of clones in total; 80% to 95% of them show up just once. The ten largest clones capture around 25% of the sample. The sequenced sample was CD4+ or CD8+ T cells sorted from blood, obtained in a trial of the OX40 agonist ivuxolimab. The receptors were sampled from an adult with an advanced solid tumor such as melanoma, head and neck, liver or kidney cancer.

This sequence joins TRBV27 and TRBJ2-7, with unresolved D. Between the trimmed V and J ends, which lost 8 bases and 3 bases, there was a span of 14 bases. The CDR3 is made up of 13 amino acids. CDR1 and CDR2 from the germline V gene are MNHEY and SMNVEV (reference sequence). The CDR3 nucleotides are TGTGCCAGCTCCTCTTTTCAACACTACGAGCAGTACTTC. Translated: CASSSFQHYEQYF.

The chain couples TRBV5-3 to TRBJ1-6, with a weak D call TRBD1 (5 bases). TRBV5-3 is known as an ORF, though its function is uncertain. The CDR3 runs to 17 residues. Trimming removed 2 bases from V and 4 bases from J, with 16 bases in between. The CDR3 DNA reads TGTGCCAGAAGCTTACTGGGGGGGACCGTGTATAATTCACCCCTCCACTTT. Protein sequence: CARSLLGGTVYNSPLHF.

V gene TRBV5-8 combines with J gene TRBJ2-4; D not certain. Trimming removed 4 bases at V and 7 bases at J, with 15 bases between. This CDR3 spans 14 amino acids. The V gene's germline CDR1 is SGHTS and CDR2 YDEGEE. DNA for the CDR3: TGTGCCAGCAGCCTGGGGTTCTTCAGGAACATTCAGTACTTC. Amino acid sequence: CASSLGFFRNIQYF.

The CDR3 DNA reads as TGTGCCAGCATAGGTGTGGATGAGCAGTTCTTC. Translation gives CASIGVDEQFF. The rearrangement links TRBV6-5 to TRBJ2-1; D unclear. V dropped 7 bases and J dropped 8 bases, with 9 bases sitting between them. This CDR3 comprises 11 residues. Germline values: CDR1 MNHEY, CDR2 SVGAGI.

The gene calls are TRBV15 and TRBJ1-2, with 7 bases that match TRBD1. Trimming at V came to 0 bases and at J to 0 bases, leaving 4 bases not matched to a gene. Germline CDR1 reads LNHNV; CDR2 reads YYDKDF (reference sequence). The CDR3 has 16 residues. CDR3 protein: CATSRDWGQTNYGYTF. CDR3 DNA: TGTGCCACCAGCAGAGATTGGGGACAGACTAACTATGGCTACACCTTC.

This clone was detected only once. The genes are TRBV10-3 and TRBJ2-1; TRBD1 matches at 7 bases. Germline V lookup: CDR1 ENHRY, CDR2 SYGVKD. J lost 2 bases, V lost 2 bases, and 6 bases had no gene match. The CDR3 runs 16 residues. The DNA for the CDR3 is TGTGCCATCAGTGAGAAGCTTCAGGGGGCCTACAATGAGCAGTTCTTC. This translates into CAISEKLQGAYNEQFF.

The DNA for the CDR3 is TGTGCCAGCAGTCTAATGGACATCTCTGGAAACACCATATATTTT. This translates into CASSLMDISGNTIYF. The rearrangement uses TRBV6-6 and TRBJ1-3, with a possible D match to TRBD1 (5 bases). The CDR3 contains 15 residues. With 5 bases removed from V and 0 bases from J, the gap between germline ends came to 11 bases. The germline V gene encodes CDR1 MNHNY and CDR2 SVGAGI (reference sequence).

The chain recombines TRBV2 with TRBJ1-2, with TRBD1 as a possible D gene (6 bases). Germline lookup yields CDR1 SNHLY and CDR2 FYNNEI. The CDR3 has 13 residues. Trimming shortened V by 3 bases and J by 4 bases, and 9 bases separated the two germline ends. The CDR3, as DNA: TGTGCCAGCAGTGACGGACAGACCTATGGCTACACCTTC. Residues: CASSDGQTYGYTF.

The chain carries TRBV5-1 and TRBJ1-2; D possibly corresponds to TRBD1 (5 bases). Germline loops: CDR1 SGHRS, CDR2 YFSETQ. V was pared by 4 bases and J by 4 bases, with 11 bases between. This CDR3 contains 13 residues. The CDR3 nucleotides read TGCGCCAGCAGCCGAGGGGCCGCCTATGGCTACACCTTC. Translating gives CASSRGAAYGYTF.

V and J are TRBV6-5 and TRBJ2-1; perhaps D is TRBD1 or TRBD2 (6 bases each). V shed 2 bases and J shed 5 bases, with 13 bases lying between them. Germline V gene data show CDR1 as MNHEY and CDR2 as SVGAGI. The length of the CDR3 is 15 residues. Written as DNA, the CDR3 is TGTGCCAGCAGTTACGACGGGGGCCGGAACAATGAGCAGTTCTTC. Translating gives CASSYDGGRNNEQFF.

The J gene is TRBJ1-2, the V gene TRBV6-7, with 7 positions matching TRBD1. TRBV6-7 is an open reading frame, and its role is uncertain. This CDR3 has 16 amino acids. With V trimmed by 8 bases and J by 2 bases, 14 bases remained unmatched. CDR3 in DNA: TGTGCCAGCGGGGAGGGGGCAGGGGCAAAGAACTATGGCTACACCTTC. This codes for CASGEGAGAKNYGYTF.

The chain carries TRBV19 and TRBJ2-1; 9 nucleotides align to TRBD1. The CDR3 covers 15 residues. Germline CDR1 is LNHDA and CDR2 is SQIVND (reference sequence). Germline trimming cut 8 bases from V and 2 bases from J; bases unmatched to any gene: 7. DNA of the CDR3: TGTGCCAGTGGGGGACAGGGTCAGCCCTACAATGAGCAGTTCTTC. This sequence encodes CASGGQGQPYNEQFF.

The CDR3 DNA sequence: TGCAGCGCCCACTATGGGGAGCAGTTCTTC. Its translation is CSAHYGEQFF. V usage is TRBV29-1 and J usage is TRBJ2-1; D uncertain. Germline V gene sequence: CDR1 SQVTM, CDR2 ANQGSEA. CDR3 length: 10 residues. Trimming took 7 bases from V and 10 from J, leaving 11 bases between them.